This T cell receptor (beta chain) was identified during a study of cytomegalovirus exposure and HLA in healthy donors (dated by TCRdb to about 2017). Describing the broader study: An earlier analysis of several hundred of the donors reported approximately 280 Gb of sequence data and around 110 million unique TCR beta sequences obtained from roughly 170 million T cells. Around 300 gigabases of sequencing data and approximately 85 million unique TCR sequences were included in an early release covering about 700 HLA-typed donors. Of the approximately 400 genotyped donors, 80% to 90% were placed in the genetic ancestry cluster associated with self-reported Caucasian donors. The study aimed to test whether cataloging public T cell receptors could reveal signatures of past pathogen exposure. The study profiled the T cell repertoires of some 610 subjects by immunosequencing and related them to cytomegalovirus serostatus. Along with the approximately 700-subject first cohort, a separate validation cohort of some 130 different subjects was used. The study combined high-throughput TCR immunosequencing, statistical association of individual TCRs with disease status, and machine learning to predict cytomegalovirus infection status. A later analysis re-examined previously published TCR beta repertoires from more than 650 donors and added high-resolution HLA genotyping to investigate patterns of TCR occurrence. In the later analysis, no new phenotypic data were used to find candidate immune exposures; instead, reliance was placed on TCR beta sequences and their occurrence across donors. An earlier analysis of about 600 of the donors used high-throughput TCR beta sequencing to judge whether each TCR beta V gene segment behaved as functional or pseudogenic. Donor age, sex, ethnicity and CMV serostatus were collected together with the repertoire data. In a later genetic analysis, genome-wide SNP genotypes for about 65% of the roughly 700 donors were used, and that subset was treated as a discovery cohort. All discovery cohort repertoires had been generated using a single sequencing platform. Both class I and class II loci were covered by HLA typing, at four-digit resolution. Typing coverage varied by locus: roughly 629-630 donors for A, B, C, DRB1 and DQB1; 500 to 550 for DQA1; about 570 for DPA1; approximately 490 for DPB1. Because of strong linkage in the cohort, a handful of DR-DQ haplotypes were treated as single units for association and clustering. Across about 370 genotyped donors of the cohort, an average of roughly 250,000 unique TCR beta nucleotide sequences per donor were sequenced, and 15% to 20% of those sequences were non-productive.

The method was the immunoSEQ multiplex PCR assay. For the multiplex PCR, a mixture combining 60 forward primers for TCR Vbeta segments and 13 reverse primers for TCR Jbeta segments was used. A multiplex PCR assay on genomic DNA amplified the CDR3 region of rearranged TCR beta genes. Amplified TCR beta libraries were sequenced as 87-base-pair reads on the Illumina HiSeq System. The source study handled its data this way. Across the 700 or so repertoires, a later analysis counted 80 million or so unique TCR beta chains, approximately 10 million of which were shared by at least two donors. A nearest-neighbor algorithm error-corrected the raw reads and collapsed the reads into unique sequences, merging closely related sequences to remove PCR and sequencing errors. CDR3 sequences were aligned to IMGT reference sequences to assign V, D and J gene segments. For a sequence to be retained, a match of at least six nucleotides was required to both a V gene segment and a J gene segment. A rearrangement counted as productive if the CDR3 had no stop codons and remained in frame with V and J, and every other rearrangement counted as non-productive. CDR3 was defined according to IMGT convention as the region running from the second conserved V-encoded cysteine to the conserved J-encoded phenylalanine. The earlier analysis of around 640 of the donors excluded sequences that lacked an unambiguous match to a single V gene segment. An earlier analysis of several hundred of the donors called V segments functional above 56.7% productive rearrangements and segregating when the between-donor standard deviation exceeded 5%. A statistical classification framework was built for diagnosing cytomegalovirus status from the catalog of TCR beta chain sequences. In a later analysis, TCR nucleotide sequences were compared against IMGT/GENE-DB human TR gene sequences so that V and J genes could be assigned. Using the TCRdist pipeline, a later analysis assigned CDR3 sequences along with most-parsimonious VDJ recombination scenarios. A later analysis defined each TCR beta chain by its CDR3 amino acid sequence plus V-gene family, and excluded reads lacking a unique V-gene family. To address suspected cross-contamination and a sequencing artifact, a later analysis removed several hundred highly shared, low-generation-probability nucleotide sequences. In a later analysis, a clonal expansion index for each public chain was calculated from normalized within-repertoire ranks of inferred template counts. In a later analysis, generation probabilities were computed using a VDJ recombination model fitted to out-of-frame rearrangements, and the results were checked against IGoR. In a later analysis, TCR-TCR, TCR-HLA and TCR-CMV co-occurrence was scored with hypergeometric tests, and a repertoire-size bias correction was applied to TCR pairs. To estimate false discovery rates, a later analysis permuted the HLA or CMV assignments 20 times. In a later analysis, co-occurring TCRs were grouped using DBSCAN, and TCRdist sequence similarity was added for clustering within HLA-allele-positive subsets. Repertoires with fewer than 30,000 or more than 120,000 public chains, plus five repertoires with anomalous nucleotide sharing, were excluded from co-occurrence clustering. In its TCRdb copy, this immuneACCESS table keeps in-frame sequences only and misses some clones. Where compared with another copy, unresolved V genes explain less than half of these, and the others have no known cause. D and trimming were read from the DNA, whereas the V and J calls and clone size are those reported in that table. In all, the sample holds approximately 180,000 clones, and about 85% of those were seen once. Clones ranked in the top ten supply approximately 1.4% of the sample.

What the research found in general, with its limitations: In a later genetic analysis, a missense DCLRE1C variant was associated with V-gene and J-gene trimming of TCR beta chains, and the association was replicated in an independent cohort. The earlier analysis of 587 of the donors excluded approximately 17 rarely observed V segments, including chromosome 9 orphons, because counts were too low. A further reported finding was that TCR beta sequences accurately predicted the HLA-A and HLA-B alleles for most subjects in the first cohort. This cohort had only TCR beta chains sequenced, and the lack of alpha or paired-chain data limited which features could be detected. Correlated functional status among segregating V segments might be attributable to linkage disequilibrium, but an unknown experimental factor could not be ruled out. A few of the identified cytomegalovirus-associated TCR beta chains were confirmed in vitro to be specific for cytomegalovirus antigens. Assigning TCR associations to individual alleles was difficult when HLA alleles, especially DR and DQ, strongly co-occurred. The study listed 150 to 200 TCR beta chains as associated with cytomegalovirus. In both the original and validation cohorts, the classifier was reported to diagnose cytomegalovirus status with high specificity and sensitivity. In a later analysis, most CMV-associated TCR beta chains were found to appear HLA-restricted, with HLA associations seemingly driven largely by CMV exposure. Because HLA typing was unavailable for some donors at each locus, only the typed subset was used in association tests. In a later analysis, around 17,000 TCR beta sequences were associated with specific HLA alleles at a false discovery rate of 0.05. According to a later analysis, TCR association rates differed among HLA loci, with DRB1 alleles showing the most associated TCRs and HLA-C alleles showing the fewest. In an earlier analysis of 587 of the donors, most TCR beta V segments were observed in productive rearrangements about 87% or about 30% of the time, broadly matching IMGT annotations. In a later genetic analysis, fewer N-insertions in productive TCRs were reported among donors in an Asian-associated ancestry cluster than the roughly 700-donor mean. A later analysis reported that several top co-occurrence clusters appeared linked to parvovirus B19, influenza, CMV and Epstein-Barr virus. According to the authors, the approach could potentially be generalized to other disease states and immunological phenotypes. Most TCR sequences were seen in very few donors, while some public TCRs were found in many individuals. A cluster of highly shared sequence variants was judged likely to represent a technical artifact of the sequencing pipeline. In a later analysis, HLA-associated TCR beta chains showed more clonal expansion and lower generation probabilities than non-associated chains that were equally common. The only immune exposure information available for the cohort was CMV serostatus. Sequencing depth was assumed to be roughly uniform across donors in the presence/absence analyses, though that assumption may not hold.

The cohort was made up of 650 to 700 healthy bone marrow donors. At the time of sampling, all cohort members were nominally healthy, though unrecorded immune exposures were likely present. The donor was CMV seronegative and was included in the group of 352 seronegative cohort members. A peripheral blood sample was collected from each donor, and TCR beta sequencing was performed on peripheral blood mononuclear cells. Genomic DNA extraction from the blood cell samples was performed with the Qiagen DNeasy Blood Extraction Kit. Regarding this clone: Its recognized antigen is unknown. No base quality values were provided; no much bigger clone lies one nucleotide off.

Sequenced: PBMCs. The receptor comes from a woman in her forties or fifties in good health and CMV-seronegative.

This receptor carries the CDR3 CASSFSLQGGEQFF. The DNA reads TGTGCCAGTAGTTTCTCCTTACAGGGCGGTGAGCAGTTCTTC. Recombination linked TRBV19 to TRBJ2-1, and possibly TRBD1, on 6 matching bases. Reading the germline V gene (reference sequence) gives CDR1 LNHDA and CDR2 SQIVND. Reading from cysteine to phenylalanine, the CDR3 counts 14 amino acids. Only the CDR3 DNA stays, 42 bases, in frame from base 1. Deletion took 5 bases off V and 9 bases off J, with a span of 17 bases between the germline ends.